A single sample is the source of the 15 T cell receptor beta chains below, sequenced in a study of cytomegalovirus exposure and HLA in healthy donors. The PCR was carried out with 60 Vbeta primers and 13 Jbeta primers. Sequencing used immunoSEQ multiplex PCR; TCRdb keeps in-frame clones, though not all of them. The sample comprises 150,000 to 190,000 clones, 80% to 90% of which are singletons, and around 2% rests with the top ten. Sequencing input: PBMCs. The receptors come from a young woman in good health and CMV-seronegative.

CDR3: CASSLVFEANEQYF. CDR3 DNA: TGTGCCAGCAGCTTGGTATTCGAAGCGAACGAGCAGTACTTC. The chain joins TRBV5-4 to TRBJ2-7; D remains unclear. V was clipped by 0 bases and J by 5 bases, with 12 bases between them. The germline V gene has CDR1 SGHNT and CDR2 YYREEE (reference sequence). This CDR3 has 14 amino acids.

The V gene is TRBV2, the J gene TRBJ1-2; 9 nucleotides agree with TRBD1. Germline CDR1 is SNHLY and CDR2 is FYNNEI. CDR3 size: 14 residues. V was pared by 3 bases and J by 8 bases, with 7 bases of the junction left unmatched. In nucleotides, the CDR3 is TGTGCCAGCAGTGAGGGACAGGGCGGAGGGGGCTACACCTTC. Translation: CASSEGQGGGGYTF.

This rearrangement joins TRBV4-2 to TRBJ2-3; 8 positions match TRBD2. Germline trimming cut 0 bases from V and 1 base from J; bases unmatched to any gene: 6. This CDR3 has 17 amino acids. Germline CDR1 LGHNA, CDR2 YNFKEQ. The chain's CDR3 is CASSQDSTSAGTDTQYF. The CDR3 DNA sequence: TGTGCCAGCAGCCAAGATTCGACTAGCGCGGGCACAGATACGCAGTATTTT.

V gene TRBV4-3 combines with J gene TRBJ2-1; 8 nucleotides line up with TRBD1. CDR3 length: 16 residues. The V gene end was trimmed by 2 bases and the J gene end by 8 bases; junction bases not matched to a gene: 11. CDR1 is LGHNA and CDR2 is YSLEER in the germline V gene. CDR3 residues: CASSQSDRGIDDEQFF. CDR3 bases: TGCGCCAGCAGCCAATCCGACAGGGGCATAGACGATGAGCAGTTCTTC.

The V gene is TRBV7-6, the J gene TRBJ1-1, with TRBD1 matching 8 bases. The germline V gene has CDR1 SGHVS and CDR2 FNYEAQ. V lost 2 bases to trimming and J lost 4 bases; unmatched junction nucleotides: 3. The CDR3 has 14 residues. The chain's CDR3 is CASSLQGASTEAFF. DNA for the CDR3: TGTGCCAGCAGCTTACAGGGGGCGAGCACTGAAGCTTTCTTT.

The CDR3 region has the DNA TGTGCCAGCAGTTTAGGACAGGGGGCTAATTCACCCCTCCACTTT. It yields the protein CASSLGQGANSPLHF. V and J are TRBV27 and TRBJ1-6, with 11 bases matching TRBD1. The CDR3 runs 15 residues. From germline, CDR1 is MNHEY and CDR2 SMNVEV (reference sequence). The V and J ends lost 2 bases and 6 bases, in that order; junction bases with no gene match: 0.

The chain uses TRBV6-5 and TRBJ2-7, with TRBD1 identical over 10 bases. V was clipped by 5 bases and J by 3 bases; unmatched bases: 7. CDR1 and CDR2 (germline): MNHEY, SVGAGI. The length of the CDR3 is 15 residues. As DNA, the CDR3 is TGTGCCAGCAGTCCTTGGACAGGGGGAGGCTACGAGCAGTACTTC. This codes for CASSPWTGGGYEQYF.

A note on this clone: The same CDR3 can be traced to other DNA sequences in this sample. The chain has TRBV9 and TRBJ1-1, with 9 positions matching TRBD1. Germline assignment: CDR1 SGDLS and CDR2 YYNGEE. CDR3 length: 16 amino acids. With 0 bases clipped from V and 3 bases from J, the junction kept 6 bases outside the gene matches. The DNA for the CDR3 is TGTGCCAGCAGCGTAGGCCCGGGACAGGGCCACACTGAAGCTTTCTTT. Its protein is CASSVGPGQGHTEAFF.

The DNA for the CDR3 is TGCGCCAGCAGCCAACTTACAGGGAGCTCCTATAATTCACCCCTCCACTTT. Residues: CASSQLTGSSYNSPLHF. The gene calls are TRBV4-3 and TRBJ1-6; possible D gene TRBD1, 6 bases. The V gene's germline CDR1 is LGHNA and CDR2 YSLEER. The V gene lost 2 bases and the J gene lost 0 bases, with 11 bases spanning the gap. The CDR3 extends over 17 amino acids.

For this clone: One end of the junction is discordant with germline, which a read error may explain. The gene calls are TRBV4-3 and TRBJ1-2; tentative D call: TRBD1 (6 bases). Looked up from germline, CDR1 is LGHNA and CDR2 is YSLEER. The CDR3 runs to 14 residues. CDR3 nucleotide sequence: TGCGCCAGCAGCCAAGAAAGGGGGGACTATGGCCACACCTTC. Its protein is CASSQERGDYGHTF.

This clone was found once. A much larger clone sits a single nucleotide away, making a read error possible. The CDR3 is CASNRDNSPLHF. DNA for the CDR3: TGTGCCAGCAACAGGGATAATTCACCCCTCCACTTT. V is TRBV2 and J is TRBJ1-6, with D maybe TRBD1 (6 bases). This CDR3 comprises 12 residues. The germline V and J ends were trimmed by 7 bases and 5 bases, with 6 bases remaining between them. CDR1 and CDR2 (germline): SNHLY, FYNNEI.

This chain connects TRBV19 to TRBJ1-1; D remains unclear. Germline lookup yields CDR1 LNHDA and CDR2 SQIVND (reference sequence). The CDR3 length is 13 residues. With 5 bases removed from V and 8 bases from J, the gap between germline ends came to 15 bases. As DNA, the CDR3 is TGTGCCAGTAGTCCCGACGCGGCTGTCGAAGCTTTCTTT. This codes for CASSPDAAVEAFF.

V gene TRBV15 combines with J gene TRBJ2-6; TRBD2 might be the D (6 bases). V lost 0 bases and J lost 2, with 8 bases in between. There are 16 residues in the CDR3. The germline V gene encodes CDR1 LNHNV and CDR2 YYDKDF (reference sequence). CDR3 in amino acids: CATSRDPGAGANVLTF. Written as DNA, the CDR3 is TGTGCCACCAGCAGAGATCCGGGGGCTGGGGCCAACGTCCTGACTTTC.

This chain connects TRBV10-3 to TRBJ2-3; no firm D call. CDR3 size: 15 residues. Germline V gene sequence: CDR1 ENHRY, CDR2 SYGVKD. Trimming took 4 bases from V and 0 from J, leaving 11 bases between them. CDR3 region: CAISGDSFSTDTQYF. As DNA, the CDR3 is TGTGCCATCAGTGGCGACTCCTTTAGCACAGATACGCAGTATTTT.

The CDR3 region has the DNA TGTGCCAGCAGCTTCCAGGGAATGGGGGGGGAGACCCAGTACTTC. It encodes CASSFQGMGGETQYF. V is TRBV7-2 and J is TRBJ2-5, with 7 positions matching TRBD2. V trimming: 3 bases; J trimming: 5 bases; junction bases outside the gene matches: 9. The CDR3 is 15 residues long. Per the germline V gene, CDR1 is SGHTA and CDR2 is FQGNSA.